The 13 T cell receptor beta chains below come from one sample, sequenced in a study of Graves' ophthalmopathy and Graves' hyperthyroidism. The authors amplified TCR beta CDR3 regions from RNA transcripts. The workflow started with a first-round RT-PCR run with HTBI primers and then moved on to a second-round multiplex PCR. TCRdb re-called the multiplex PCR reads through MiXCR, storing one row per CDR3 protein. Of about 420,000 distinct CDR3 sequences listed, about 21% are singletons. The source material was peripheral blood. The source is a woman younger than 30 with stable Graves' hyperthyroidism.

The chain is built from TRBV6-1 and TRBJ2-5; D is undetermined. CDR1 is MNHNS and CDR2 is SASEGT in the germline V gene. V shed 8 bases and J shed 7 bases, with 8 bases lying between them. The CDR3 consists of 10 residues. CDR3 amino acids: CASGSGTQYF. The DNA for the CDR3 is TGTGCCAGCGGGTCGGGGACCCAGTACTTC.

This clonotype was seen ten or more times. This chain uses TRBV5-6 with TRBJ2-7; D is uncertain. The CDR3 covers 13 residues. Germline V lookup: CDR1 SGHDT, CDR2 YYEEEE. V gave up 4 bases and J gave up 6 bases, with 14 bases separating them. The CDR3 is CASSATTLGEQYF. CDR3 sequence (DNA): TGTGCCAGCAGCGCTACGACCCTAGGCGAGCAGTACTTC.

For this clonotype: Without the conserved terminal phenylalanine or tryptophan, this CDR3 likely stems from a read error. This sequence joins TRBV7-2 and TRBJ2-2, with TRBD2 identical over 13 bases. With 0 bases clipped from V and 11 bases from J, the junction kept 9 bases outside the gene matches. CDR3 length: 17 amino acids. The germline V gene has CDR1 SGHTA and CDR2 FQGNSA. CDR3 in amino acids: CASSLAKGLAGFGELFL. The DNA of the CDR3 is TGTGCCAGCAGCTTAGCAAAGGGACTAGCGGGATTTGGAGAGCTGTTTTTG.

This clonotype was counted many times. V gene TRBV18 combines with J gene TRBJ2-5; D not certain. The ends were cut back, 3 bases at V and 5 bases at J, with 10 bases in the middle. CDR3 length: 13 amino acids. Per the germline V gene, CDR1 is KGHSH and CDR2 is LQKENI. CDR3 nucleotides: TGTGCCAGCTCACCCGCACAGAGGGAGACCCAGTACTTC. It encodes CASSPAQRETQYF.

This clonotype was recorded at least ten times. V usage is TRBV7-9 and J usage is TRBJ1-6, with D unclear. This CDR3 region has 14 residues. The ends were cut back, 0 bases at V and 7 bases at J, with 7 bases in the middle. The germline CDR1 and CDR2 sequences are SEHNR and FQNEAQ (reference sequence). In DNA, the CDR3 is TGTGCCAGCAGCTTAGCCCTCTCAAATTCACCCCTCCACTTT. Translation gives CASSLALSNSPLHF. The variable domain in full, with the rest retrieved from reference TRBV7-9 and TRBJ1-6, is DTGVSQNPRHKITKRGQNVTFRCDPISEHNRLYWYRQTLGQGPEFLTYFQNEAQLEKSRLLSDRFSAERPKGSFSTLEIQRTEQGDSAMYLCASSLALSNSPLHFGNGTRLTVT.

This clonotype was observed at least ten times. The chain uses TRBV11-2 and TRBJ2-5; 9 bases are shared with TRBD2. With 5 bases clipped from V and 5 bases from J, the junction kept 9 bases outside the gene matches. Germline V gene data show CDR1 as SGHAT and CDR2 as FQNNGV. This CDR3 has 15 residues. CDR3 loop: CASSLLAGAGETQYF. The DNA of the CDR3 is TGTGCCAGCAGCCTATTAGCGGGGGCGGGGGAGACCCAGTACTTC.

V usage is TRBV12-3 or TRBV12-4 and J usage is TRBJ1-1, with D perhaps TRBD1 (6 bases). The CDR3 is 14 amino acids. V was cut by 3 bases and J by 6 bases, with 14 bases left in between. As DNA, the CDR3 is TGTGCCAGCAGTTTCTACAGGGTTCTTCCTGAAGCTTTCTTT. Translating it yields CASSFYRVLPEAFF.

This clonotype was counted at least ten times. The chain couples TRBV7-9 to TRBJ1-2; TRBD1 agrees at 7 bases. V lost 4 bases, J lost 5 bases, and 4 bases stayed unmatched. This CDR3 spans 13 amino acids. CDR1 is SEHNR and CDR2 is FQNEAQ in the germline V gene (reference sequence). The CDR3 sequence is CASSSGGIYGYTF. The CDR3 nucleotides are TGTGCCAGCAGCTCAGGGGGGATATATGGCTACACCTTC. Drawing the rest from reference TRBV7-9 and TRBJ1-2, the complete variable domain is DTGVSQNPRHKITKRGQNVTFRCDPISEHNRLYWYRQTLGQGPEFLTYFQNEAQLEKSRLLSDRFSAERPKGSFSTLEIQRTEQGDSAMYLCASSSGGIYGYTFGSGTRLTVV.

This clonotype appeared many times. The J gene is TRBJ2-6, the V gene TRBV6-2 or TRBV6-3; tentative D call: TRBD2 (6 bases). The germline V gene encodes CDR1 MNHEY and CDR2 SVGEGT. V shed 0 bases and J shed 0 bases, with 6 bases lying between them. The CDR3 runs to 16 residues. CDR3 DNA sequence: TGTGCCAGCAGTTACTCGGGGGGCTCTGGGGCCAACGTCCTGACTTTC. This sequence encodes CASSYSGGSGANVLTF.

This clonotype has at least ten counts. The chain is built from TRBV20-1 and TRBJ1-5; 7 bases map to TRBD1. Germline loops: CDR1 DFQATT, CDR2 SNEGSKA (reference sequence). The CDR3 length is 13 residues. With 3 bases clipped from V and 6 bases from J, the junction kept 5 bases outside the gene matches. DNA for the CDR3: TGCAGTGCTAGTAGACAGGGCGGTCAGCCCCAGCATTTT. Its translation is CSASRQGGQPQHF.

CDR3 nucleotide sequence: TGTGCCAGCAGTTTATTATCCAGGGTCGCCACGAACACTGAAGCTTTCTTT. As protein: CASSLLSRVATNTEAFF. This sequence joins TRBV28 and TRBJ1-1, with a weak D call TRBD1 (5 bases). In germline, CDR1 is MDHEN, CDR2 SYDVKM. This CDR3 spans 17 amino acids. V dropped 1 base and J dropped 1 base, with 16 bases sitting between them. The full variable domain, completed using reference TRBV28 and TRBJ1-1, is DVKVTQSSRYLVKRTGEKVFLECVQDMDHENMFWYRQDPGLGLRLIYFSYDVKMKEKGDIPEGYSVSREKKERFSLILESASTNQTSMYLCASSLLSRVATNTEAFFGQGTRLTVV.

This clonotype appeared once. This chain uses TRBV2 with TRBJ1-1, with D perhaps TRBD1 (6 bases). The germline V gene encodes CDR1 SNHLY and CDR2 FYNNEI. V was shortened by 7 bases and J by 1 base, with 13 bases between the two germline ends. The CDR3 sequence is 14 residues long. CDR3 sequence (DNA): TGTGCCAGCAAAAGAGAGGGGGGGAACACTGAAGCTTTCTTT. It translates to CASKREGGNTEAFF.

At least ten counts were recorded for this clonotype. The chain couples TRBV11-2 to TRBJ2-7, with 8 bases that match TRBD2. J lost 10 bases, V lost 5 bases, and 4 bases had no gene match. The germline V gene has CDR1 SGHAT and CDR2 FQNNGV. This CDR3 has 11 amino acids. CDR3 amino acids: CASSEAGVQYF. DNA of the CDR3: TGTGCCAGCAGCGAAGCGGGGGTACAGTACTTC.